The 19 T cell receptor beta chains in this list originate from one sample, sequenced in a study of blood T cell repertoires in COVID-19. Method: immunoSEQ multiplex PCR; TCRdb's copy keeps in-frame clones and lacks some. The data hold approximately 240,000 clones, with approximately 81% observed a single time. Sequencing used peripheral blood. The receptors here all came from a woman of 80 years or more with active or convalescent COVID-19.

The J gene is TRBJ2-7, the V gene TRBV27; 10 nucleotides line up with TRBD1. CDR1 and CDR2 (germline): MNHEY, SMNVEV (reference sequence). CDR3 length: 15 residues. The V and J ends lost 6 bases and 3 bases, in that order; junction bases with no gene match: 8. CDR3 sequence: CASRVRTGGFYEQYF. CDR3 DNA: TGTGCCAGCAGGGTAAGGACAGGGGGATTCTACGAGCAGTACTTC.

The chain carries TRBV20-1 and TRBJ1-2; TRBD1 aligns across 8 bases. The CDR3 runs to 11 residues. Germline V lookup: CDR1 DFQATT, CDR2 SNEGSKA (reference sequence). Losses at the gene ends were 7 bases for V and 7 bases for J; bases not matched to a gene: 5. The CDR3, as DNA: TGCAGTGGGCAGGGGGCGATTGGCTACACCTTC. Translated: CSGQGAIGYTF.

The J gene is TRBJ2-6, the V gene TRBV30, with TRBD1 as a possible D gene (5 bases). The CDR3 totals 18 residues. In germline, CDR1 is GTSNPN, CDR2 SVGIG (reference sequence). Between the trimmed V and J ends, which lost 1 base and 0 bases, there was a span of 16 bases. The CDR3 bases are TGTGCCTGGAGTGGCCTGGGGCGACCCAGCTCTGGGGCCAACGTCCTGACTTTC. Encoded protein: CAWSGLGRPSSGANVLTF.

The chain uses TRBV6-5 and TRBJ2-7; 10 nucleotides align to TRBD2. This CDR3 has 16 residues. Looked up from germline, CDR1 is MNHEY and CDR2 is SVGAGI. J gave up 3 bases and V 0 bases, and 5 bases lay outside the gene matches. The CDR3 reads CASSYSSSGSLYEQYF. As DNA, the CDR3 is TGTGCCAGCAGTTACTCGTCTAGCGGGAGTCTCTACGAGCAGTACTTC.

The genes are TRBV28 and TRBJ1-2; 9 bases match TRBD1. After removal of 10 bases from V and 4 bases from J, the junction contained 7 bases not matched to a gene. The CDR3 contains 13 residues. Germline V gene sequence: CDR1 MDHEN, CDR2 SYDVKM. In nucleotides, the CDR3 is TGTGCCACCCGGACAGGGGAGGGCTATGGCTACACCTTC. Translated, it gives CATRTGEGYGYTF.

The chain has TRBV14 and TRBJ1-1; 8 nucleotides line up with TRBD1. Germline loops: CDR1 SGHDN, CDR2 FVKESK. This CDR3 comprises 14 residues. The J segment lost 6 bases and the V segment lost 4 bases, leaving 7 bases of the junction unmatched. The CDR3 spells CASSPTGARAEAFF. DNA for the CDR3: TGTGCCAGCAGCCCGACAGGGGCGCGGGCTGAAGCTTTCTTT.

The chain joins TRBV28 to TRBJ2-3; D might be TRBD1 (5 bases). V was clipped by 6 bases and J by 1 base, with 14 bases between them. The CDR3 consists of 15 residues. Germline assignment: CDR1 MDHEN and CDR2 SYDVKM. CDR3 DNA sequence: TGTGCCAGCAGCCCAGGGTTATTTGGCACAGATACGCAGTATTTT. Protein sequence: CASSPGLFGTDTQYF.

This clone was detected many times. This chain joins TRBV6-5 and TRBJ2-3, with D perhaps matching TRBD2 (6 bases). Trimming cost V 5 bases and J 8 bases, with 11 bases left between them. This CDR3 contains 12 residues. Germline values: CDR1 MNHEY, CDR2 SVGAGI. The CDR3 loop reads CASSQEGVTQYF. The CDR3 nucleotides read TGTGCCAGCAGTCAGGAGGGAGTTACGCAGTATTTT.

V gene TRBV18 combines with J gene TRBJ2-7; 9 bases align to TRBD2. Germline CDR1 is KGHSH and CDR2 is LQKENI. J was trimmed by 3 bases and V by 6 bases; bases with no gene match: 12. This CDR3 spans 16 amino acids. The DNA of the CDR3 is TGTGCCAGCTCCCTCGGGGTAGCGGGAGCGGGCTACGAGCAGTACTTC. Its translation: CASSLGVAGAGYEQYF.

The genes are TRBV28 and TRBJ2-1, with TRBD2 matching 8 bases. CDR3 length: 12 residues. The V and J ends lost 7 bases and 8 bases, in that order; junction bases with no gene match: 4. Germline CDR1 is MDHEN and CDR2 is SYDVKM. As DNA, the CDR3 is TGTGCCAGCAACGGGGGGGGAGATGAGCAGTTCTTC. Encoded protein: CASNGGGDEQFF.

The J gene is TRBJ2-7, the V gene TRBV5-5; 7 bases align to TRBD2. V gave up 0 bases and J gave up 0 bases; unmatched junction bases: 6. The CDR3 runs to 16 residues. The germline V gene encodes CDR1 SGHKS and CDR2 YYEKEE (reference sequence). The CDR3 coding sequence is TGTGCCAGCAGCTTGGTGGCTAGCGGTTACTCCTACGAGCAGTACTTC. Translation gives CASSLVASGYSYEQYF.

V usage is TRBV19 and J usage is TRBJ1-2, with 8 bases matching TRBD1. Germline V gene sequence: CDR1 LNHDA, CDR2 SQIVND (reference sequence). The CDR3 contains 13 residues. J was trimmed by 8 bases and V by 7 bases; bases with no gene match: 9. CDR3 protein: CASTQGARGGYTF. As DNA, the CDR3 is TGTGCCAGTACCCAGGGGGCGAGAGGCGGCTACACCTTC.

This chain joins TRBV10-2 and TRBJ2-5, with 8 positions matching TRBD1. The V segment lost 3 bases and the J segment 5 bases; nucleotides outside the gene matches: 5. The CDR3 runs to 14 residues. The germline V gene has CDR1 WSHSY and CDR2 SAAADI. The CDR3 is CASSEYRGTETQYF. In nucleotides, the CDR3 is TGCGCCAGCAGTGAATACAGGGGGACGGAGACCCAGTACTTC.

This clone was seen just once. The chain couples TRBV15 to TRBJ1-2, with D unclear. The V and J ends lost 0 bases and 5 bases respectively, with 10 bases between them. Germline V lookup: CDR1 LNHNV, CDR2 YYDKDF (reference sequence). This CDR3 contains 14 residues. CDR3 coding DNA: TGTGCCACCAGCAGAGATCGGGGTACTTATGGCTACACCTTC. Translated: CATSRDRGTYGYTF.

This sequence joins TRBV11-3 and TRBJ1-5, with D uncertain. Germline V gives CDR1 SGHNT, CDR2 YENEEA. Trimming cost V 11 bases and J 10 bases, with 9 bases left between them. The CDR3 consists of 9 residues. The DNA of the CDR3 is TGTGCCCCCGGGATTCCCCAGCATTTT. It specifies CAPGIPQHF.

The V and J genes are TRBV5-6 and TRBJ2-7; TRBD1 matches 9 bases. The junction had 3 bases not matched to a gene; V was cut back by 0 bases and J by 2 bases. CDR3 length: 15 residues. Germline CDR1 reads SGHDT; CDR2 reads YYEEEE. This chain's CDR3 is CASSLGDRVTYEQYF. CDR3 DNA sequence: TGTGCCAGCAGCTTGGGGGACAGGGTGACCTACGAGCAGTACTTC.

This clone was counted ten times or more. The chain is built from TRBV5-1 and TRBJ1-2; tentatively, D is TRBD1 (5 bases). This CDR3 region has 12 residues. Trimming cost V 2 bases and J 8 bases, with 10 bases left between them. Germline V lookup: CDR1 SGHRS, CDR2 YFSETQ. The CDR3 spells CASSFGGKGYTF. DNA for the CDR3: TGCGCCAGCAGCTTTGGGGGGAAAGGCTACACCTTC.

The gene calls are TRBV7-3 and TRBJ2-1; 7 nucleotides line up with TRBD2. This CDR3 spans 14 amino acids. Germline V lookup: CDR1 SGHTA, CDR2 FQGTGA. V dropped 5 bases and J dropped 4; count of bases not matched to a gene: 5. CDR3 protein: CASSTGTNYNEQFF. The CDR3 region has the DNA TGTGCCAGCAGCACCGGGACTAATTACAATGAGCAGTTCTTC.

This clone was recorded once. The rearrangement uses TRBV6-2 or TRBV6-3 and TRBJ1-2, with 9 bases fitting TRBD1. Germline V CDR1 and CDR2: MNHEY, SVGEGT. This CDR3 is built from 15 residues. V dropped 2 bases and J dropped 8; count of bases not matched to a gene: 9. CDR3 DNA: TGTGCCAGCAGTTACCCGGGACAGGGTGAGGGAGGCTACACCTTC. It codes for CASSYPGQGEGGYTF.